The source of this T cell receptor (beta chain) is a study of OX40 agonist ivuxolimab in advanced cancers. Turning to the study itself: With ivuxolimab, an agonistic anti-OX40 (CD134) antibody, patients were treated. Findings and caveats of the study: The average count of expanded clones was higher among CD8+ T cells than among CD4+.

From germline, CDR1 is SGHDN and CDR2 FVKESK. Trimming took 3 bases from V and 4 from J; bases not matched to a gene: 4. The CDR3 length is 14 residues. This clone occurred once. Its antigen is unidentified. Repertoires were generated with immunoSEQ multiplex PCR, while TCRdb's copy carries only in-frame clones and drops some. Here the sample spans 45,000 or so clones, about 90% being singletons. Sampling times: baseline, cycle 4 day 1, cycle 7 day 1. This TCR was sampled from an adult with an advanced solid tumor such as melanoma, head and neck, liver or kidney cancer. Sequencing was performed on CD4+ or CD8+ T cells sorted from blood, taken in a trial of the OX40 agonist ivuxolimab. V gene TRBV14 combines with J gene TRBJ1-1; 8 bases are shared with TRBD1. CDR3: CASSHLTGGTEAFF. CDR3 DNA: TGTGCCAGCAGCCACTTAACAGGGGGCACTGAAGCTTTCTTT.